This TCR beta chain was retrieved from a study of blood T cell repertoires in COVID-19. Some clones are missing from TCRdb's copy, which holds only in-frame ones; the method was immunoSEQ multiplex PCR. The sample records 150,000 to 180,000 clones, around 83% being singletons. This CDR3 contains 15 residues. The germline V gene encodes CDR1 LNHNV and CDR2 YYDKDF (reference sequence). V gave up 8 bases and J gave up 6 bases; unmatched junction bases: 12. V and J are TRBV15 and TRBJ2-2, with 7 bases that match TRBD1. This TCR derives from a woman aged 60-75 years with acute or convalescent COVID-19. The sequenced sample was peripheral blood. For the CDR3, the DNA is TGTGCCACCGAACGAGGGGGCGCAGTGGCCGGGGAGCTGTTTTTT. Protein: CATERGGAVAGELFF.